These 17 T cell receptor beta chains came from one sample sequenced in a study of T cells in Graves' hyperthyroidism and ophthalmopathy. Amplified TCR beta CDR3 regions derived from RNA transcripts. TCR CDR3 underwent first-round RT-PCR with the HTBI primer set. In TCRdb, the multiplex PCR reads were re-called with MiXCR into one record per CDR3 protein. Among about 400,000 distinct CDR3 sequences listed, roughly 15% were seen once. The sample consisted of blood. The source is a man aged 18 to 35 with Graves' ophthalmopathy.

This clonotype was observed at least ten times. V is TRBV7-9 and J is TRBJ2-3, with TRBD1 matching over 10 bases. V shed 4 bases and J 4 bases; nucleotides not matched to a gene: 2. Germline lookup yields CDR1 SEHNR and CDR2 FQNEAQ (reference sequence). The CDR3 consists of 14 residues. The CDR3 sequence: CASSSGTGADTQYF. The CDR3 region has the DNA TGTGCCAGCAGCTCGGGGACAGGGGCAGATACGCAGTATTTT.

This clonotype was counted between two and nine times. The V and J genes are TRBV5-1 and TRBJ1-1, with D maybe TRBD1 (5 bases). CDR1 is SGHRS, CDR2 YFSETQ, per germline. V lost 7 bases to trimming and J lost 3 bases, with 19 bases between them. The CDR3 length is 15 residues. CDR3 sequence (DNA): TGCGCCAGCGGCTATCAGGGTGATTGGGACACTGAAGCTTTCTTT. The encoded protein is CASGYQGDWDTEAFF.

This clonotype was recorded at least ten times. The V gene is TRBV12-3 or TRBV12-4, the J gene TRBJ2-7; D unresolved. The CDR3 is 14 amino acids. The germline V and J ends were trimmed by 3 bases and 2 bases, with 11 bases remaining between them. The CDR3 loop is CASSFMYLPYEQYF. The CDR3 nucleotides are TGTGCCAGCAGTTTTATGTACCTACCCTACGAGCAGTACTTC.

The chain employs TRBV15 and TRBJ1-2, with D possibly matching TRBD1 (6 bases). Trimming shortened V by 1 base and J by 7 bases, and 19 bases separated the two germline ends. There are 16 residues in the CDR3. Germline values: CDR1 LNHNV, CDR2 YYDKDF (reference sequence). The CDR3 region is CATSRGLPTGTGGYTF. The CDR3 nucleotides read TGTGCCACCAGCAGAGGACTACCAACAGGGACGGGTGGCTACACCTTC.

This clonotype showed up many times. J is TRBJ1-5 and V is TRBV12-3 or TRBV12-4; D remains ambiguous. The V and J ends lost 5 bases and 3 bases respectively, with 14 bases between them. This CDR3 has 15 amino acids. The CDR3 here is CASSRDRNINQPQHF. The CDR3 DNA reads TGTGCCAGCAGTCGCGACCGGAACATCAATCAGCCCCAGCATTTT.

This clonotype came up many times. The chain carries TRBV2 and TRBJ2-3; D is ambiguous. CDR1 and CDR2 (germline): SNHLY, FYNNEI. V shed 2 bases and J shed 2 bases, with 11 bases lying between them. The CDR3 is 15 amino acids. For the CDR3, the DNA is TGTGCCAGCAGTGAACTTTCTAGACCCACAGATACGCAGTATTTT. It translates to CASSELSRPTDTQYF.

The chain couples TRBV2 to TRBJ2-7, with TRBD2 matching 12 bases. CDR1 SNHLY and CDR2 FYNNEI come from the germline V gene. The V and J ends lost 8 bases and 1 base, in that order; junction bases with no gene match: 6. This CDR3 has 15 residues. CDR3 DNA: TGTGCCAGCGCGGGACTAGCGGGTAGGTCCTACGAGCAGTACTTC. Translating it yields CASAGLAGRSYEQYF.

This clonotype was counted between two and nine times. The chain recombines TRBV14 with TRBJ2-5, with a weak D call TRBD1 (5 bases). The germline V and J ends were trimmed by 2 bases and 1 base, with 11 bases remaining between them. This CDR3 comprises 15 residues. Germline V gives CDR1 SGHDN, CDR2 FVKESK. The CDR3, as DNA: TGTGCCAGCAGCCAATTTCAGGGATCCCAAGAGACCCAGTACTTC. Translated, it gives CASSQFQGSQETQYF.

In this sample, this clonotype turned up many times. The V call is TRBV28, the J call TRBJ1-2; D is ambiguous. This CDR3 is built from 13 residues. Per germline, CDR1 MDHEN and CDR2 SYDVKM. Between the trimmed V and J ends, which lost 2 bases and 4 bases, there was a span of 8 bases. Here the CDR3 reads CASSLGLTYGYTF. CDR3 in DNA: TGTGCCAGCAGTTTAGGGTTGACCTATGGCTACACCTTC.

This clonotype has ten or more counts. V gene TRBV13 combines with J gene TRBJ1-1, with 8 bases fitting TRBD1. CDR1 and CDR2 from the germline V gene are PRHDT and FYEKMQ (reference sequence). The CDR3 runs 15 residues. The V segment lost 4 bases and the J segment 3 bases; nucleotides outside the gene matches: 7. The CDR3: CASSSSYRGDTEAFF. The CDR3 DNA sequence: TGTGCCAGCAGCTCCTCTTACAGGGGGGACACTGAAGCTTTCTTT.

This clonotype was detected many times. The chain couples TRBV11-3 to TRBJ2-7; D gene ambiguous. This CDR3 contains 13 residues. V was pared by 2 bases and J by 2 bases, with 7 bases between. Germline lookup yields CDR1 SGHNT and CDR2 YENEEA. The CDR3: CASSLSSTYEQYF. The DNA of the CDR3 is TGTGCCAGCAGCTTATCCAGTACCTACGAGCAGTACTTC.

A single count supports this clonotype. This sequence joins TRBV4-1 and TRBJ2-7; D uncertain. Germline lookup yields CDR1 MGHRA and CDR2 YSYEKL. The CDR3 sequence is 14 residues long. The germline V and J ends were trimmed by 1 base and 1 base, with 8 bases remaining between them. As DNA, the CDR3 is TGCGCCAGCAGCCAAGTCGTCCAATCCTACGAGCAGTACTTC. It translates to CASSQVVQSYEQYF.

At least ten counts were recorded for this clonotype. The rearrangement uses TRBV7-2 and TRBJ1-2; no firm D call. V was clipped by 5 bases and J by 2 bases, with 12 bases between them. The CDR3 is 14 residues long. Germline-derived CDR1 and CDR2 are SGHTA and FQGNSA. CDR3 bases: TGTGCCAGCAGCCCCCCCTTGAGAAACTATGGCTACACCTTC. It encodes CASSPPLRNYGYTF.

This clonotype appeared a few times. The chain is built from TRBV24-1 and TRBJ1-2, with 11 bases identical to TRBD1. The CDR3 runs to 16 residues. V dropped 2 bases and J dropped 3; count of bases not matched to a gene: 4. Germline-derived CDR1 and CDR2 are KGHDR and SFDVKD. This chain's CDR3 is CATSDSGQGAYYGYTF. The DNA for the CDR3 is TGTGCCACCAGTGATTCAGGACAGGGGGCATACTATGGCTACACCTTC.

The chain employs TRBV4-1 and TRBJ2-7; 7 bases agree with TRBD1. The length of the CDR3 is 13 residues. The junction had 5 bases not matched to a gene; V was cut back by 3 bases and J by 6 bases. The germline V gene encodes CDR1 MGHRA and CDR2 YSYEKL. CDR3 nucleotides: TGCGCCAGCAGCCACCAGACAGGGATCGAGCAGTACTTC. The encoded protein is CASSHQTGIEQYF.

The sample holds many counts of this clonotype. This chain joins TRBV12-3 or TRBV12-4 and TRBJ2-3; D not certain. Deletions cut 1 base from V and 2 bases from J, with 13 bases between. The CDR3 contains 16 residues. The CDR3 bases are TGTGCCAGCAGTTTAGTCTCAACTTGGTCCACAGATACGCAGTATTTT. Its protein product is CASSLVSTWSTDTQYF.

This clonotype was picked up many times. The genes are TRBV30 and TRBJ2-1; no clear D gene. This CDR3 has 12 amino acids. The germline V gene encodes CDR1 GTSNPN and CDR2 SVGIG (reference sequence). Trimming left V 3 bases short and J 6 bases short, with 9 bases between. CDR3 amino acids: CAWSYTSNEQFF. In nucleotides, the CDR3 is TGTGCCTGGAGCTACACCTCCAATGAGCAGTTCTTC.